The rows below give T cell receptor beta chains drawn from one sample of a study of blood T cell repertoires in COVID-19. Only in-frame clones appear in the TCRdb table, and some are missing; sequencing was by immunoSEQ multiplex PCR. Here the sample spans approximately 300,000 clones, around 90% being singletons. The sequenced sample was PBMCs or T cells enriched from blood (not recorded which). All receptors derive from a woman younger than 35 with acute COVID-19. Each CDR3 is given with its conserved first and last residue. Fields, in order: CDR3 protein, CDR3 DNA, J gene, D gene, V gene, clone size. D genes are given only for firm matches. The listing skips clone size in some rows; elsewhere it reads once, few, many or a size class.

CASSLGIALYQETQYF,TGCGCCAGCAGCTTGGGCATAGCCCTTTACCAAGAGACCCAGTACTTC,TRBJ2-5,NA,TRBV5-1,NA
CASSQAARGGETQYF,TGCGCCAGCAGCCAAGCTGCCAGGGGCGGCGAGACCCAGTACTTC,TRBJ2-5,NA,TRBV4-1,NA
CASSEASGLNTEAFF,TGTGCCAGCAGTGAAGCGTCAGGGTTGAACACTGAAGCTTTCTTT,TRBJ1-1,NA,TRBV2,NA
CASSSRGLGAFF,TGTGCCAGCAGCTCACGGGGACTGGGGGCTTTCTTT,TRBJ1-1,NA,TRBV11-3,few
CASRTGLAGYEQYF,TGTGCCAGCAGAACGGGACTAGCCGGCTACGAGCAGTACTTC,TRBJ2-7,TRBD2,TRBV6-5,NA
CASSVSRDTSGNTIYF,TGTGCCAGCAGTGTCTCCCGGGACACCTCTGGAAACACCATATATTTT,TRBJ1-3,NA,TRBV2,NA
CASSIGRNAQPQHF,TGTGCCAGTAGTATTGGCAGGAACGCTCAGCCCCAGCATTTT,TRBJ1-5,NA,TRBV19,once
CASSLSRPGGTGTYEQYF,TGTGCCAGCAGCTTATCGAGACCCGGAGGGACAGGAACCTACGAGCAGTACTTC,TRBJ2-7,TRBD1,TRBV13,NA
CASSPDSNYGYTF,TGTGCCAGCTCACCCGACAGTAACTATGGCTACACCTTC,TRBJ1-2,NA,TRBV18,NA
CASSSRGGAFF,TGTGCCAGTAGTTCGAGAGGAGGGGCTTTCTTT,TRBJ1-1,NA,TRBV19,NA
CASRLEPQARRGQETQYF,TGTGCAAGTCGCTTGGAACCTCAAGCGAGGAGAGGGCAAGAGACCCAGTACTTC,TRBJ2-5,NA,TRBV12-2,few
CSASGALAGSSYEQYF,TGCAGTGCTAGTGGGGCCTTAGCGGGTAGCTCCTACGAGCAGTACTTC,TRBJ2-7,TRBD2,TRBV20-1,NA
CASSLFAGDPLTYTDTQYF,TGTGCCAGCAGCTTATTCGCGGGAGATCCCCTTACTTACACAGATACGCAGTATTTT,TRBJ2-3,TRBD2,TRBV7-2,NA
CASSQGSRGINSGNTIYF,TGTGCCAGCAGCCAGGGCAGCAGGGGCATTAACTCTGGAAACACCATATATTTT,TRBJ1-3,NA,TRBV4-2,NA
CASSIGDRFGYTF,TGTGCCAGTAGTATAGGGGACAGGTTCGGCTACACCTTC,TRBJ1-2,TRBD1,TRBV19,NA
CASSLVGRGPYEQYF,TGTGCCAGCAGTTTAGTGGGCAGGGGACCCTACGAGCAGTACTTC,TRBJ2-7,NA,TRBV28,NA
CAWSGDSSTDTQYF,TGTGCCTGGAGCGGGGACAGTAGCACAGATACGCAGTATTTT,TRBJ2-3,TRBD1,TRBV30,NA
CASSVASYEQYF,TGTGCCAGCAGTGTAGCCTCCTACGAGCAGTACTTC,TRBJ2-7,NA,TRBV6-6,NA
CASRERQGVSYEQYF,TGTGCCAGCAGGGAAAGACAGGGAGTCTCCTACGAGCAGTACTTC,TRBJ2-7,TRBD1,TRBV2,NA
CASSPHQETQYF,TGCGCCAGCAGCCCTCACCAAGAGACCCAGTACTTC,TRBJ2-5,NA,TRBV5-1,NA
CASSPRQQNTEAFF,TGTGCCAGCTCACCGCGGCAGCAGAACACTGAAGCTTTCTTT,TRBJ1-1,NA,TRBV18,NA
CASSPPGGLRKAFF,TGTGCCAGCAGTCCTCCGGGAGGCCTTAGGAAAGCTTTCTTT,TRBJ1-1,NA,TRBV27,NA
CASSSGSGNGNTIYF,TGTGCCAGCAGCTCCGGTTCCGGGAACGGAAACACCATATATTTT,TRBJ1-3,NA,TRBV7-9,NA
CASTQGGATDSPLHF,TGTGCCAGTACCCAAGGGGGGGCCACGGATTCACCCCTCCACTTT,TRBJ1-6,NA,TRBV19,once
CASRRQGDGYEQYF,TGTGCCAGCAGACGACAGGGCGATGGCTACGAGCAGTACTTC,TRBJ2-7,TRBD1,TRBV2,NA
CASRLTGTVYLRASGNTIYF,TGTGCCAGCAGGCTCACCGGGACAGTCTACCTTAGGGCCTCTGGAAACACCATATATTTT,TRBJ1-3,TRBD1,TRBV28,once
CASSFLSGRGYEQYF,TGCGCCAGCAGCTTCTTAAGCGGGAGGGGCTACGAGCAGTACTTC,TRBJ2-7,TRBD2,TRBV5-1,NA
CASSARLAGVTEQYF,TGTGCCAGCAGTGCCCGACTAGCGGGAGTAACCGAGCAGTACTTC,TRBJ2-7,TRBD2,TRBV27,NA
CASSPPAGAAYEQYF,TGTGCCAGCAGCCCCCCCGCAGGGGCGGCCTACGAGCAGTACTTC,TRBJ2-7,NA,TRBV7-2,few
CASSIRDRAWGYTF,TGTGCCAGTAGTATCCGGGACAGGGCGTGGGGCTACACCTTC,TRBJ1-2,TRBD1,TRBV19,NA
CASSVSAGAGNTIYF,TGTGCCAGCAGCGTGTCCGCCGGGGCTGGAAACACCATATATTTT,TRBJ1-3,NA,TRBV9,NA
CASSEIGQLYGYTF,TGTGCCAGCAGTGAAATTGGACAGCTCTATGGCTACACCTTC,TRBJ1-2,NA,TRBV2,once
CASSIGYNREDTQYF,TGTGCCAGTAGTATAGGTTATAACAGGGAGGATACGCAGTATTTT,TRBJ2-3,NA,TRBV19,few
CASSQDQVIGNTIYF,TGCGCCAGCAGCCAAGACCAGGTGATTGGAAACACCATATATTTT,TRBJ1-3,NA,TRBV4-1,NA
CASSIQGDSPLHF,TGTGCCAGTAGTATCCAGGGGGATTCACCCCTCCACTTT,TRBJ1-6,TRBD1,TRBV19,NA
CASSPGQGNQPQHF,TGTGCCAGCAGTCCCGGACAGGGGAATCAGCCCCAGCATTTT,TRBJ1-5,TRBD1,TRBV28,few